The TCR beta chain under discussion was sequenced for a study of T cell repertoires in cytomegalovirus infection. The wider study: A matching HLA type, together with CMV infection, was signaled by public TCR beta signatures.

One entry per CDR3 protein results from TCRdb running MiXCR on the reads. The sample shows 550,000 to 850,000 distinct CDR3 sequences, about 33% of them seen only once. Germline V gene sequence: CDR1 SGHVS, CDR2 FNYEAQ. V dropped 6 bases and J dropped 14 bases, with 16 bases sitting between them. The CDR3 has 12 amino acids. This clonotype was detected many times. What it recognizes is unknown. Sequences were derived from cultured PBMCs, sampled from culture after CMV antigen stimulation. The chain joins TRBV7-6 to TRBJ1-4; D unresolved. This receptor was taken from a human donor in good health (CMV status not recorded). Some clones in this sample may be carry-over from other donors' samples. Written as DNA, the CDR3 is TGTGCCAGCAGGACCTCGGGCTCGGGGCTGTTTTTT. This gives the protein CASRTSGSGLFF.